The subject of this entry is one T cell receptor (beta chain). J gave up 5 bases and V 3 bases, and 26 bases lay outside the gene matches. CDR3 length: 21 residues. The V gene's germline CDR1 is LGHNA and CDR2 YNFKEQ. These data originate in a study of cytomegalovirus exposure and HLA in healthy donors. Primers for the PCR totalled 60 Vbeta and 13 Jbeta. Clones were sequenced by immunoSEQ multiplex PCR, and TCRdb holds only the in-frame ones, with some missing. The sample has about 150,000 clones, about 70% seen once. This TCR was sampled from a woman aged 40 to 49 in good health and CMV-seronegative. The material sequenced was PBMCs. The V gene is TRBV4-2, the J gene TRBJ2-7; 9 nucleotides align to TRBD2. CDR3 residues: CASSHKTETAERGDRLNEQYF. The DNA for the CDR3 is TGTGCCAGCAGCCACAAGACTGAGACAGCAGAGCGGGGGGACCGACTAAACGAGCAGTACTTC.